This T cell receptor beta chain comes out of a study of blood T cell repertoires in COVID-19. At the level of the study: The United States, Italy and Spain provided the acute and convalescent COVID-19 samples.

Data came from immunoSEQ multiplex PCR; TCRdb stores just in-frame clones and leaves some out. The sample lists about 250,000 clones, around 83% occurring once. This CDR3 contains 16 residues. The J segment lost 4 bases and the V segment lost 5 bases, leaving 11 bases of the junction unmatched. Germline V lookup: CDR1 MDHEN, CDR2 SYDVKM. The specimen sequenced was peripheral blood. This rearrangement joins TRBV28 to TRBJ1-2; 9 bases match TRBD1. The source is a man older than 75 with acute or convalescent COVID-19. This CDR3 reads CASSPRVGQGAYGYTF. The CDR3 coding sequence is TGTGCCAGCAGTCCTAGAGTGGGACAGGGAGCCTATGGCTACACCTTC.